The clone carrying this T cell receptor (beta chain) appeared once. This sample stems from a study of siplizumab effects on memory and regulatory T cells. Measured with immunoSEQ multiplex PCR; TCRdb has only the in-frame clones, and not every one. Among about 56,000 clones listed, over 95% were seen once. This clonotype was obtained from a human donor in good health. Sequencing input: naive CD8+ T cells sorted from blood.

CDR3 residues: CSVEGRTSVLDEQFF. The CDR3 DNA reads as TGCAGCGTTGAAGGCCGGACTAGTGTTCTCGATGAGCAGTTCTTC. The chain recombines TRBV29-1 with TRBJ2-1; TRBD2 matches 7 bases. The CDR3 consists of 15 residues. Germline-derived CDR1 and CDR2 are SQVTM and ANQGSEA. V lost 1 base to trimming and J lost 8 bases; unmatched junction nucleotides: 11.